Listed below are T cell receptor beta chains from one sample, sequenced in a study of blood T cells in healthy people across ages. TCRdb reanalysed the 5' RACE reads using MiXCR and keeps one entry per CDR3 protein. The sample consists of some 1,800,000 distinct CDR3 sequences, approximately 40% of them appearing once. Sequencing was done on a sample of blood. These receptors were taken from a human donor in good health. The CDR3 runs from the conserved cysteine through the conserved F or W. Fields, in order: clone size, V gene, D gene, J gene, CDR3 protein, CDR3 DNA. D genes are given only for firm matches. Not all rows give a size; the values are once, few, many and, for expanded clones, a class.

>many|TRBV4-2|NA|TRBJ2-5
CASSPKSRETQYF
TGTGCCAGCAGCCCCAAAAGTAGGGAGACCCAGTACTTC
>few|TRBV5-1|NA|TRBJ2-3
CASLGGGTDTDTQYF
TGCGCCAGCCTAGGAGGGGGCACCGACACAGATACGCAGTATTTT
>NA|TRBV7-7|NA|TRBJ2-5
CASSLAGQGDKTQYF
TGTGCTAGCAGCTTAGCGGGGCAGGGGGACAAGACCCAGTACTTC
>NA|TRBV4-3|NA|TRBJ2-1
CASSRLGSDNEQFF
TGCGCCAGCAGCAGGCTCGGGAGCGACAATGAGCAGTTCTTC
>few|TRBV7-9|TRBD2|TRBJ2-5
CASSPRPAGGRQETQYF
TGTGCCAGCAGCCCCCGTCCAGCGGGGGGAAGACAAGAGACCCAGTACTTC
>few|TRBV7-6|TRBD2|TRBJ2-3
CASSRSGGAEDTQYF
TGTGCCAGCAGCCGAAGCGGGGGGGCAGAAGATACGCAGTATTTT
>few|TRBV5-1|TRBD1|TRBJ1-2
CASSVDTGDVWDGYTF
TGCGCCAGCAGCGTCGATACAGGGGATGTTTGGGATGGCTACACCTTC
>NA|TRBV29-1|NA|TRBJ1-1
CSARGQRAAAEAFF
TGCAGCGCACGGGGGCAGCGGGCGGCGGCGGAAGCTTTCTTT
>NA|TRBV20-1|TRBD2|TRBJ2-3
CSARAGTSGVGDTQYF
TGCAGTGCCCGCGCCGGGACTAGTGGCGTGGGAGATACGCAGTATTTT
>NA|TRBV6-5|NA|TRBJ2-2
CASTRISETHTGELFF
TGTGCCAGCACCCGGATATCAGAAACGCACACCGGGGAGCTGTTTTTT
>few|TRBV5-1|NA|TRBJ1-2
CASSFEDSSGVGYTF
TGCGCCAGCAGCTTCGAAGACAGTTCGGGAGTCGGCTACACCTTC
>few|TRBV27|NA|TRBJ1-1
CASSLPGAIEAFF
TGTGCCAGCAGTTTGCCGGGGGCCATTGAAGCTTTCTTT
>NA|TRBV7-9|NA|TRBJ1-2
CASSMWDTNNYGYTF
TGTGCCAGCAGCATGTGGGACACTAATAACTATGGCTACACCTTC
>NA|TRBV5-6|TRBD2|TRBJ2-1
CASSRVIAGGSEQFF
TGTGCCAGCAGCCGCGTAATAGCGGGGGGCAGTGAGCAGTTCTTC
>few|TRBV9|NA|TRBJ2-1
CASSDGGQGAVYEQFF
TGTGCCAGCAGCGACGGGGGGCAGGGGGCTGTATACGAGCAGTTCTTC
>NA|TRBV4-1|TRBD1|TRBJ1-2
CASSPGQGDFSDGYTF
TGCGCCAGCAGCCCGGGACAGGGTGACTTTTCGGATGGCTACACCTTC
>few|TRBV5-1|NA|TRBJ2-7
CASGFSGYEQYF
TGCGCCAGCGGTTTCTCAGGCTACGAGCAGTACTTC
>once|TRBV3-1|NA|TRBJ2-7
CASRFGLNSYEQYF
TGTGCCAGCAGATTCGGACTTAACTCCTACGAGCAGTACTTC
>NA|TRBV7-2|TRBD1|TRBJ1-5
CASSYTGDQPQHF
TGTGCCAGCAGCTATACAGGGGATCAGCCCCAGCATTTT
>few|TRBV9|NA|TRBJ1-2
CASSVGGSLYGYTF
TGTGCCAGCAGCGTAGGGGGCAGTCTCTATGGCTACACCTTC
>NA|TRBV20-1|TRBD1|TRBJ2-7
CSARDPRGLDEQYF
TGCAGTGCTAGAGATCCCAGGGGGCTGGACGAGCAGTACTTC
>few|TRBV5-8|TRBD1|TRBJ2-3
CASSFRDRMVDTQYF
TGTGCCAGCAGCTTCCGGGACAGGATGGTAGATACGCAGTATTTT
>NA|TRBV10-3|TRBD1|TRBJ2-2
CAVSPGTGNNTGELFF
TGTGCCGTCAGTCCTGGGACAGGCAACAACACCGGGGAGCTGTTTTTT
>NA|TRBV5-6|NA|TRBJ1-5
CASSYYGVGSNQPQHF
TGTGCCAGCAGCTACTACGGTGTCGGGAGCAATCAGCCCCAGCATTTT